One sample yielded the 2 T cell receptor beta chains listed below, sequenced in a study of blood T cell repertoires in COVID-19. Sequenced by immunoSEQ multiplex PCR; TCRdb stores in-frame clones only, minus some. Of 100,000 to 150,000 clones in the sample, around 86% were seen once. What was sequenced was peripheral blood. Receptors originate from a woman in her sixties or seventies with acute or convalescent COVID-19.

The chain couples TRBV5-1 to TRBJ1-5, with 7 bases lining up with TRBD1. Germline CDR1 is SGHRS and CDR2 is YFSETQ. The CDR3 extends over 15 amino acids. The V gene end was trimmed by 0 bases and the J gene end by 7 bases; junction bases not matched to a gene: 7. This CDR3 is CASSLGDSSFQPQHF. The CDR3 coding sequence is TGCGCCAGCAGCTTGGGGGACAGTTCTTTCCAGCCCCAGCATTTT.

The rearrangement joins TRBV9 to TRBJ1-2, with 10 bases aligning to TRBD1. The CDR3 is 16 amino acids. J was trimmed by 4 bases and V by 3 bases; bases with no gene match: 9. Germline-derived CDR1 and CDR2 are SGDLS and YYNGEE. Here the CDR3 DNA reads TGTGCCAGCAGCGCAGGAGGGACAGGGGTTACCTATGGCTACACCTTC. Its translation is CASSAGGTGVTYGYTF.